This T cell receptor beta chain was profiled in a study of regulatory T cells in long-lasting Graves disease. This clonotype was seen ten or more times. Documented time point: newly diagnosed GD, antithyroid drugs for less than 3 months. Making the TCR library involved RNA that had been extracted from PBMCs. For TCR beta, libraries came from iRepertoire HTBI primers and Arm-PCR of CDR3 regions. TCRdb re-analysed the multiplex PCR reads in MiXCR, keeping a single row per CDR3 protein. The sample has approximately 310,000 distinct CDR3 sequences, 18% seen once. This CDR3 is 13 amino acids long. V shed 8 bases and J 4 bases; nucleotides not matched to a gene: 4. Germline CDR1 and CDR2: SNHLY and FYNNEI.

The receptor comes from a female donor with Graves disease. The sequenced sample was peripheral blood mononuclear cells (PBMCs), obtained at new diagnosis, from a patient treated with antithyroid drugs. The chain is built from TRBV2 and TRBJ2-5, with 10 bases lining up with TRBD1. This CDR3 is CASCWDRGETQYF. CDR3 DNA: TGTGCCAGCTGCTGGGACAGGGGAGAGACCCAGTACTTC.